This T cell receptor (beta chain) was found in a study of T cells in narcolepsy. Overall study: Enrolled donors included narcolepsy type 1 or type 2 patients and healthy controls.

The CDR3 totals 14 residues. Per the germline V gene, CDR1 is MGHRA and CDR2 is YSYEKL. Trimming stripped 0 bases from V and 7 bases from J, with 12 bases between. Turning to this clone: Its antigen is unidentified.

Whole-study results and caveats: Some memory CD4+ repertoires had no autoreactive clone sequences. Blood of same and different patients, but not healthy controls, reportedly held recurring autoreactive clonotypes. Autoreactive HCRT-specific and TRIB2-specific clonotypes were marked in same-patient CSF-versus-blood CD4+ comparisons.

The method was immunoSEQ multiplex PCR; TCRdb's version includes in-frame clones alone and lacks a portion of them. The sample shows more than 30,000 clones, around 80% of them seen only once. This chain uses TRBV4-1 with TRBJ1-1, with D unclear. The sample consisted of CD45RA- memory CD4+ T cells from PBMCs. The clonotype was recovered from a human donor with narcolepsy. For the CDR3, the DNA is TGCGCCAGCAGCCAAGATCAGGCTGCCGGTGAAGCTTTCTTT. Amino acid sequence: CASSQDQAAGEAFF.